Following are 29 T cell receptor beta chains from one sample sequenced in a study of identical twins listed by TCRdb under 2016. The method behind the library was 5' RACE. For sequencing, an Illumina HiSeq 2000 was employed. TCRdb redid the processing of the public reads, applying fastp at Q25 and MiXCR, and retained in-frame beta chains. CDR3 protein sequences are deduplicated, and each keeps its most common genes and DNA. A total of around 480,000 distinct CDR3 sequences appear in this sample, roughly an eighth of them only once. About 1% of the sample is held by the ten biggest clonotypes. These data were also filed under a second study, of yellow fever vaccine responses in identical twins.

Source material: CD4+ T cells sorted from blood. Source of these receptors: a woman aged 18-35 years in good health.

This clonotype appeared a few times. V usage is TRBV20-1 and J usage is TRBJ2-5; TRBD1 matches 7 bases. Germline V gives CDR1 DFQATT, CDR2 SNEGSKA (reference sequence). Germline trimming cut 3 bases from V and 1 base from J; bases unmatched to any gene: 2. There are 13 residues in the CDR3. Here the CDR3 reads CSARKGAQETQYF. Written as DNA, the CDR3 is TGCAGTGCTAGGAAGGGGGCCCAAGAGACCCAGTACTTC.

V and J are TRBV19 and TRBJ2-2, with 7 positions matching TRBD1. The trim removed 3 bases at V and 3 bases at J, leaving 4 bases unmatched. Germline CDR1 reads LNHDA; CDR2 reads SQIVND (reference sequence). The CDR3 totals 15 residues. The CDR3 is CASSIEGADTGELFF. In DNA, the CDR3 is TGTGCCAGTAGTATTGAGGGGGCGGACACCGGGGAGCTGTTTTTT.

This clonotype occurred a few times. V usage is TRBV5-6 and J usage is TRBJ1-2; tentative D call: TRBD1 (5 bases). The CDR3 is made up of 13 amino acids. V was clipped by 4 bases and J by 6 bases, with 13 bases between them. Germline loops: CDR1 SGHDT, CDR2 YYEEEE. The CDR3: CASSLGGLDGYTF. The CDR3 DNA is TGTGCCAGCAGCCTGGGGGGGTTGGATGGCTACACCTTC.

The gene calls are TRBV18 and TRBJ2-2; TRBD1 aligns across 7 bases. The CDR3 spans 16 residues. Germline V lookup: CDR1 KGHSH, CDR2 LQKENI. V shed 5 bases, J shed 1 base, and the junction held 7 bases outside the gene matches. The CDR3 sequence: CASSNPDRMNTGELFF. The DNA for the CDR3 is TGTGCCAGCTCAAATCCGGACAGGATGAACACCGGGGAGCTGTTTTTT.

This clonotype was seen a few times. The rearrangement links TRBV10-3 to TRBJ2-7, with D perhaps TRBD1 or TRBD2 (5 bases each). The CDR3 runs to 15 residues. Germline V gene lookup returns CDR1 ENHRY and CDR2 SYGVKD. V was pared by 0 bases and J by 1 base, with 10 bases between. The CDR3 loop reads CAISESRDASYEQYF. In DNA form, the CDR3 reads TGTGCCATCAGTGAGTCGAGGGACGCATCCTACGAGCAGTACTTC.

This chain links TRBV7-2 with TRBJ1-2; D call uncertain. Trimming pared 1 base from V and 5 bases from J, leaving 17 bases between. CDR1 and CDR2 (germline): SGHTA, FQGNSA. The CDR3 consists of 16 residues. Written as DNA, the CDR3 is TGTGCCAGCAGCTTAGATGTTTCGCGTCGAGGGTATGGCTACACCTTC. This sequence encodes CASSLDVSRRGYGYTF.

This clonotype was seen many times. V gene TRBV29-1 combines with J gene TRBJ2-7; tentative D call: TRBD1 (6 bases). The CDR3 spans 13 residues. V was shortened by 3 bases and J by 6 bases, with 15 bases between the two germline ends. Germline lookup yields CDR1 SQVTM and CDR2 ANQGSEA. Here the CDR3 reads CSVEPSGQFEQYF. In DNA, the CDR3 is TGCAGCGTTGAGCCCTCAGGACAGTTCGAGCAGTACTTC.

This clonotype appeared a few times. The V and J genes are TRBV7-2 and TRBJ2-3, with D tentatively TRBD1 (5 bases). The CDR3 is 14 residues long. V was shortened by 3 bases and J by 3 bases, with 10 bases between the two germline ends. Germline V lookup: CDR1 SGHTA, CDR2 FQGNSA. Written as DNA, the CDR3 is TGTGCCAGCAGCTTTGCAGGGCCAACAGATACGCAGTATTTT. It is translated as CASSFAGPTDTQYF.

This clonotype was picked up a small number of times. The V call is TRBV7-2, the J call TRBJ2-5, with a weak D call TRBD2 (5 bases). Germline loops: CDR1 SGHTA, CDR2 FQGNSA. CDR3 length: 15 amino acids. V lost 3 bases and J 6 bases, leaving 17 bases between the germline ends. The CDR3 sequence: CASSLGSVGEQTQYF. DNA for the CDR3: TGTGCCAGCAGCTTGGGCTCCGTCGGGGAACAGACCCAGTACTTC.

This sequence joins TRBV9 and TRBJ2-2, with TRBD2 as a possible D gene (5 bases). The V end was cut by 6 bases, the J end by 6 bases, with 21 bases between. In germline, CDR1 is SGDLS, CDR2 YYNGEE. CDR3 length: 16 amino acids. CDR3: CASNLRGSKDAGELFF. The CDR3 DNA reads TGTGCCAGCAACCTCCGCGGGTCCAAGGACGCCGGGGAGCTGTTTTTT.

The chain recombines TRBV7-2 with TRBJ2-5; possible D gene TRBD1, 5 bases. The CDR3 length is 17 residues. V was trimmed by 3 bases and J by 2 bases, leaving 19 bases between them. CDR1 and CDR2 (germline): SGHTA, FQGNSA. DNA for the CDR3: TGTGCCAGCAGCTTCAATCCTTCCCGCAGGGAACAAGAGACCCAGTACTTC. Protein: CASSFNPSRREQETQYF.

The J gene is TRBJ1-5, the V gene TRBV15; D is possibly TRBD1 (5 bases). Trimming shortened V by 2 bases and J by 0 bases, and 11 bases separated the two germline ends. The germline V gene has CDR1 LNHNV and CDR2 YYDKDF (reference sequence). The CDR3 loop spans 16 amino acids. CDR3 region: CATSRKTGGSNQPQHF. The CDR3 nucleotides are TGTGCCACCAGCAGAAAAACTGGGGGTAGCAATCAGCCCCAGCATTTT.

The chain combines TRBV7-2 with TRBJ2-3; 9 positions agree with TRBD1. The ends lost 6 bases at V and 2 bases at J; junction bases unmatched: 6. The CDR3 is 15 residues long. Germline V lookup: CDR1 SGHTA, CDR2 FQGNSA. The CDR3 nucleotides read TGTGCCAGCAGGGCTCGGGACAGGGTCACAGATACGCAGTATTTT. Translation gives CASRARDRVTDTQYF. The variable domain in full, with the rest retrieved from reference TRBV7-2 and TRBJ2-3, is GAGVSQSPSNKVTEKGKDVELRCDPISGHTALYWYRQSLGQGLEFLIYFQGNSAPDKSGLPSDRFSAERTGGSVSTLTIQRTQQEDSAVYLCASRARDRVTDTQYFGPGTRLTVL.

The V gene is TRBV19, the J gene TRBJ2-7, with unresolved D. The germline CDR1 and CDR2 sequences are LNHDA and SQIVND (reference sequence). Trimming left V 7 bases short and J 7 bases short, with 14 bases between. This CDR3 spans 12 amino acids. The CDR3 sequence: CASTSSRWEQYF. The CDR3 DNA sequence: TGTGCCAGTACCTCAAGCCGGTGGGAGCAGTACTTC.

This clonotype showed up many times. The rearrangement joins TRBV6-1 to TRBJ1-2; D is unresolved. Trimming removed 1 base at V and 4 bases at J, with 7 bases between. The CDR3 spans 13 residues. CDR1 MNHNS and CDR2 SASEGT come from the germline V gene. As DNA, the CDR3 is TGTGCCAGCAGTGAAGACAGCTTCTATGGCTACACCTTC. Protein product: CASSEDSFYGYTF.

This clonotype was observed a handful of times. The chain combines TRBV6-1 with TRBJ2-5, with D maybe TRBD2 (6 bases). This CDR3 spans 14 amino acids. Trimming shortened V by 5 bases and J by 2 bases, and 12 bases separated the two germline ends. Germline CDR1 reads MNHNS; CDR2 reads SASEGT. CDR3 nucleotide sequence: TGTGCCAGCAGTCGCGGAGGGGTACAAGAGACCCAGTACTTC. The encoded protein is CASSRGGVQETQYF.

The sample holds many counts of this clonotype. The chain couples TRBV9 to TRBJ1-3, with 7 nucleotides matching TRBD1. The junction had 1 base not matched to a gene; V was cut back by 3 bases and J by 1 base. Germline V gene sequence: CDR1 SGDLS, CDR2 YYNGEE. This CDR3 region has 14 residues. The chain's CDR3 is CASSATGSGNTIYF. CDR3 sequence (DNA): TGTGCCAGCAGCGCGACAGGGTCTGGAAACACCATATATTTT.

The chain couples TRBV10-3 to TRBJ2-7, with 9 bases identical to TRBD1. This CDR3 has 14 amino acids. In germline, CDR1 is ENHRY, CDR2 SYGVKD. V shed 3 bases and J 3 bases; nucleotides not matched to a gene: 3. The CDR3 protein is CAISEGTGNYEQYF. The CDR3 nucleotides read TGTGCCATCAGTGAAGGGACAGGGAACTACGAGCAGTACTTC.

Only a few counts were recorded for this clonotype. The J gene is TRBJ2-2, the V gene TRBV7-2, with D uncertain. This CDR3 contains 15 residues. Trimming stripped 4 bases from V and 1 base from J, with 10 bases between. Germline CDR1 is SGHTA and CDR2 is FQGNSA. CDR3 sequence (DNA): TGTGCCAGCAGCTCTAGGAGCAAGAACACCGGGGAGCTGTTTTTT. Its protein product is CASSSRSKNTGELFF.

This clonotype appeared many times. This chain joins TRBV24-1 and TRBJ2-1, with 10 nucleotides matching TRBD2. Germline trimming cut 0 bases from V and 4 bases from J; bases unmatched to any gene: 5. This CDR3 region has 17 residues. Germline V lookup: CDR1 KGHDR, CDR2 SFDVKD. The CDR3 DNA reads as TGTGCCACCAGTGATTTGCCGTCTAGCGGGAGTTACAATGAGCAGTTCTTC. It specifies CATSDLPSSGSYNEQFF.

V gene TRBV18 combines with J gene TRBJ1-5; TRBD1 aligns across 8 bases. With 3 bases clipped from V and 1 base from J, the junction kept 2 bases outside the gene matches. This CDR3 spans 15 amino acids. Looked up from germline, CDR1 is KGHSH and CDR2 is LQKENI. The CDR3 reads CASSPQGASNQPQHF. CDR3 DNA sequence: TGTGCCAGCTCACCCCAGGGGGCGAGCAATCAGCCCCAGCATTTT.

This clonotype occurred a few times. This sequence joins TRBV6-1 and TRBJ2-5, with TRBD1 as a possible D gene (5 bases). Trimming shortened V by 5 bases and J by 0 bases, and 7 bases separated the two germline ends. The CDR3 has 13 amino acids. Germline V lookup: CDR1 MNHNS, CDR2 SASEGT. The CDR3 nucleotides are TGTGCCAGCAGTCAGGGTTACCAAGAGACCCAGTACTTC. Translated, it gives CASSQGYQETQYF.

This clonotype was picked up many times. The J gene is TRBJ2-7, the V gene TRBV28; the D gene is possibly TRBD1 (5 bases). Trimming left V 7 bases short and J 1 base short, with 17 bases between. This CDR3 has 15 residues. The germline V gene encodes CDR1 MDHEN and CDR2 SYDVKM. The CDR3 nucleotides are TGTGCCAGCAAAAGAAAACCCAGGGTATCCTACGAGCAGTACTTC. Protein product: CASKRKPRVSYEQYF.

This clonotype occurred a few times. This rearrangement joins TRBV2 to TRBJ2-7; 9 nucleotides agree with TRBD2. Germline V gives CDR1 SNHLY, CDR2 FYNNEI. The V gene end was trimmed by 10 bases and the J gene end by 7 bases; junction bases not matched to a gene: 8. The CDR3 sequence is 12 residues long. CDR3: CATSGTSNEQYF. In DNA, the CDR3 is TGTGCCACCTCCGGGACTAGCAATGAGCAGTACTTC.

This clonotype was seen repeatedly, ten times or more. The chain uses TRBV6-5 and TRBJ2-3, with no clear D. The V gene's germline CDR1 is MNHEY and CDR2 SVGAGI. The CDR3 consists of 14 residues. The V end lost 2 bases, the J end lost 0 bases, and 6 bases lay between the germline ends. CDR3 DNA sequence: TGTGCCAGCAGTTACCGTAAGAGCACAGATACGCAGTATTTT. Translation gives CASSYRKSTDTQYF.

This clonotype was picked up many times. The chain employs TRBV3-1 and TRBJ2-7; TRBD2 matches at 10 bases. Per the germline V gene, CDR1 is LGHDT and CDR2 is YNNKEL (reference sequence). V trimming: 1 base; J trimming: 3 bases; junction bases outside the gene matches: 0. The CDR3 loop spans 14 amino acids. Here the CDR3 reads CASSQGTSGYEQYF. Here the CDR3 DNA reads TGTGCCAGCAGCCAAGGGACTAGCGGCTACGAGCAGTACTTC.

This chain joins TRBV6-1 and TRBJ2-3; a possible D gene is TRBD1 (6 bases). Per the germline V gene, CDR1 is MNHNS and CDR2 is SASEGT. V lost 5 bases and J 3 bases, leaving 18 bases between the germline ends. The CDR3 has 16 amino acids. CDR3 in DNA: TGTGCCAGCAGTCTAGGACAGCCCCGGGGTACAGATACGCAGTATTTT. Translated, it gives CASSLGQPRGTDTQYF.

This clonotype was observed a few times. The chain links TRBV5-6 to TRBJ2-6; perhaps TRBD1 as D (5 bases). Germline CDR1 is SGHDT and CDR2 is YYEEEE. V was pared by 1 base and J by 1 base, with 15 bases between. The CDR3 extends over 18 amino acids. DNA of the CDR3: TGTGCCAGCAGCTTGAAAACAGGCTGGGGATCTGGGGCCAACGTCCTGACTTTC. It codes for CASSLKTGWGSGANVLTF.

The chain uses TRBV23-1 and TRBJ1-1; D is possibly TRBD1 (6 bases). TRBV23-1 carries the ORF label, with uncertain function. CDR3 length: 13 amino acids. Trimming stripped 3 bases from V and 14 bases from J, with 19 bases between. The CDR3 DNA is TGCGCCAGCAGTCATGAGGGGGAGCCCGGGCGGTTCTTT. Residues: CASSHEGEPGRFF.